Presented here are 32 T cell receptor beta chains from one specimen sequenced in a study of Graves' ophthalmopathy and Graves' hyperthyroidism. RNA served as the template for amplifying TCR beta CDR3 regions. The first round was an RT-PCR with HTBI primers, and the second round was a multiplex PCR. TCRdb itself ran the multiplex PCR reads through MiXCR, one entry per CDR3 protein. In the table there are fewer than 250,000 distinct CDR3 sequences, over 25% of which are singletons. Material for sequencing was peripheral blood. All receptors come from a man aged 45-65 years with Graves' ophthalmopathy.

The chain recombines TRBV3-1 with TRBJ1-1; TRBD1 matches at 9 bases. CDR3 length: 16 residues. The junction had 10 bases not matched to a gene; V was cut back by 4 bases and J by 4 bases. CDR1 is LGHDT and CDR2 is YNNKEL in the germline V gene (reference sequence). CDR3 residues: CASSLTTGQGITEAFF. The DNA for the CDR3 is TGTGCCAGCAGCCTTACCACGGGACAGGGAATCACTGAAGCTTTCTTT.

This clonotype was observed many times. The germline gene is not matched at one end of the junction; a read error may be the cause. The chain links TRBV7-7 to TRBJ2-2; tentatively, D is TRBD2 (6 bases). The length of the CDR3 is 17 residues. CDR1 and CDR2 from the germline V gene are SSHAT and FNYEAQ (reference sequence). The CDR3: CASSDALGGSNTGELFF. Here the CDR3 DNA reads TGTGCTAGCAGCGACGCCCTGGGGGGATCGAACACCGGGGAGCTGTTTTTT.

This clonotype was detected many times. The gene calls are TRBV18 and TRBJ1-5; tentatively, D is TRBD1 (5 bases). V was cut by 4 bases and J by 3 bases, with 16 bases left in between. The CDR3 has 16 amino acids. Germline V gives CDR1 KGHSH, CDR2 LQKENI. CDR3 nucleotide sequence: TGTGCCAGCTCACTGAACCAACAGGCTACCAATCAGCCCCAGCATTTT. Its protein is CASSLNQQATNQPQHF.

This clonotype was seen at least ten times. J is TRBJ1-6 and V is TRBV30; D not certain. CDR1 GTSNPN and CDR2 SVGIG come from the germline V gene (reference sequence). V lost 1 base, J lost 4 bases, and 8 bases lay in between. The CDR3 has 14 amino acids. CDR3 sequence (DNA): TGTGCCTGGAGTGAAGGACTATATAATTCACCCCTCCACTTT. Its protein is CAWSEGLYNSPLHF. The variable domain in full, with the rest retrieved from reference TRBV30 and TRBJ1-6, is SQTIHQWPATLVQPVGSPLSLECTVEGTSNPNLYWYRQAAGRGLQLLFYSVGIGQISSEVPQNLSASRPQDRQFILSSKKLLLSDSGFYLCAWSEGLYNSPLHFGNGTRLTVT.

This clonotype has just one count. V gene TRBV6-5 combines with J gene TRBJ1-1; tentative D call: TRBD1 (5 bases). Trimming left V 0 bases short and J 0 bases short, with 8 bases between. Germline V gene lookup returns CDR1 MNHEY and CDR2 SVGAGI. The CDR3 length is 15 residues. The DNA for the CDR3 is TGTGCCAGCAGTTACTCGACAGTACTGAACACTGAAGCTTTCTTT. It is translated as CASSYSTVLNTEAFF.

This sequence joins TRBV12-3 or TRBV12-4 and TRBJ1-1; D possibly corresponds to TRBD1 (5 bases). Trimming removed 1 base at V and 8 bases at J, with 8 bases between. CDR3 length: 12 amino acids. Written as DNA, the CDR3 is TGTGCCAGCAGTTTAGGGGGACGGGAAGCTTTCTTT. Protein product: CASSLGGREAFF.

This clonotype was recorded many times. The chain combines TRBV19 with TRBJ1-2, with 8 bases fitting TRBD1. Per the germline V gene, CDR1 is LNHDA and CDR2 is SQIVND (reference sequence). The ends lost 3 bases at V and 5 bases at J; junction bases unmatched: 2. This CDR3 region has 13 residues. The CDR3 region is CASSMDRAYGYTF. DNA for the CDR3: TGTGCCAGTAGTATGGACAGGGCATATGGCTACACCTTC.

In this sample, this clonotype turned up many times. The gene calls are TRBV5-6 and TRBJ2-7; 11 bases are shared with TRBD1. The CDR3 length is 15 residues. J lost 3 bases, V lost 5 bases, and 7 bases had no gene match. CDR1 and CDR2 from the germline V gene are SGHDT and YYEEEE. The CDR3 DNA follows: TGTGCCAGCAGACCGACCGGGACAGGGGGCTACGAGCAGTACTTC. Protein sequence: CASRPTGTGGYEQYF.

This chain connects TRBV29-1 to TRBJ1-2; the D gene is possibly TRBD1 (6 bases). The V gene's germline CDR1 is SQVTM and CDR2 ANQGSEA. CDR3 length equals 12 residues. Trimming removed 7 bases from V and 4 bases from J, with 13 bases in between. The CDR3 DNA reads TGCAGCGGGGGTGGACAGAGCTATGGCTACACCTTC. As protein: CSGGGQSYGYTF. Combining the CDR3 with reference TRBV29-1 and TRBJ1-2 gives the whole variable domain SAVISQKPSRDICQRGTSLTIQCQVDSQVTMMFWYRQQPGQSLTLIATANQGSEATYESGFVIDKFPISRPNLTFSTLTVSNMSPEDSSIYLCSGGGQSYGYTFGSGTRLTVV.

This clonotype was seen many times. The CDR3 loop reads CASSIWTGGNTVEAFF. CDR3 sequence (DNA): TGTGCCAGCAGTATATGGACAGGAGGGAACACTGTGGAAGCTTTCTTT. This chain links TRBV12-3 or TRBV12-4 with TRBJ1-1; 7 bases fit TRBD1. The CDR3 contains 16 residues. The ends lost 5 bases at V and 8 bases at J; junction bases unmatched: 17.

V is TRBV11-2 and J is TRBJ1-1, with D unclear. The length of the CDR3 is 12 residues. CDR1 SGHAT and CDR2 FQNNGV come from the germline V gene. V was cut by 5 bases and J by 5 bases, with 9 bases left in between. Here the CDR3 reads CASSVWETEAFF. DNA for the CDR3: TGTGCCAGCAGCGTCTGGGAGACTGAAGCTTTCTTT.

The table lists this clonotype with many counts. The chain uses TRBV19 and TRBJ2-5, with 15 positions matching TRBD2. The junction had 9 bases not matched to a gene; V was cut back by 5 bases and J by 2 bases. Looked up from germline, CDR1 is LNHDA and CDR2 is SQIVND (reference sequence). This CDR3 is 18 amino acids long. The CDR3 here is CASSRAGLAGGGQETQYF. DNA of the CDR3: TGTGCCAGTAGTCGCGCGGGACTAGCGGGAGGAGGGCAAGAGACCCAGTACTTC.

This rearrangement joins TRBV28 to TRBJ2-7; 9 bases line up with TRBD1. The CDR3 is 16 residues long. From germline, CDR1 is MDHEN and CDR2 SYDVKM. V shed 4 bases and J 4 bases; nucleotides not matched to a gene: 11. CDR3 loop: CASSYSGPGQGYEQYF. CDR3 DNA sequence: TGTGCCAGCAGTTACTCTGGTCCGGGACAGGGATACGAGCAGTACTTC.

This clonotype appeared a single time. This clone may be a read error of a much larger clone one base away. V and J are TRBV28 and TRBJ2-7; TRBD2 aligns across 11 bases. The length of the CDR3 is 15 residues. Trimming removed 10 bases from V and 2 bases from J; junction bases left unmatched: 10. CDR1 and CDR2 from the germline V gene are MDHEN and SYDVKM. The CDR3 region is CANSPGTSGTYEQYF. CDR3 DNA sequence: TGTGCCAACAGCCCTGGGACTAGCGGCACCTACGAGCAGTACTTC.

This clonotype has ten or more counts. The chain combines TRBV12-3 or TRBV12-4 with TRBJ2-7, with TRBD2 matching over 12 bases. This CDR3 is 14 amino acids long. Unmatched junction bases numbered 3, after V lost 6 bases and J lost 3 bases. This CDR3 reads CASRTSGRVYEQYF. DNA for the CDR3: TGTGCCAGCAGGACTAGCGGGAGAGTCTACGAGCAGTACTTC.

This clonotype was counted many times. This chain uses TRBV10-3 with TRBJ2-5, with D hard to call. Germline V gene lookup returns CDR1 ENHRY and CDR2 SYGVKD. The CDR3 runs 14 residues. V lost 10 bases to trimming and J lost 4 bases, with 19 bases between them. The CDR3 sequence: CATLTPTGRETQYF. The CDR3 coding sequence is TGTGCCACCTTGACACCGACGGGTAGAGAGACCCAGTACTTC.

This clonotype was observed many times. J is TRBJ2-7 and V is TRBV6-5, with TRBD2 as a possible D gene (6 bases). The CDR3 is 15 residues long. Per germline, CDR1 MNHEY and CDR2 SVGAGI. The V and J ends lost 4 bases and 2 bases respectively, with 15 bases between them. The CDR3: CASSLGGGMTYEQYF. The CDR3 region has the DNA TGTGCCAGCAGTTTGGGGGGAGGCATGACCTACGAGCAGTACTTC.

This clonotype was counted ten times or more. This rearrangement joins TRBV11-1 to TRBJ2-2; TRBD2 matches 8 bases. The CDR3 extends over 16 amino acids. Per germline, CDR1 SGHAT and CDR2 FQDESV (reference sequence). Germline trimming cut 4 bases from V and 1 base from J; bases unmatched to any gene: 5. The CDR3 reads CASSSRTSGNTGELFF. The DNA of the CDR3 is TGTGCCAGCAGCTCCCGAACTAGCGGGAACACCGGGGAGCTGTTTTTT.

V usage is TRBV4-1 and J usage is TRBJ2-7; D may be TRBD1 or TRBD2 (6 bases each). Germline CDR1 and CDR2: MGHRA and YSYEKL. The ends were cut back, 3 bases at V and 6 bases at J, with 15 bases in the middle. The CDR3 length is 14 residues. CDR3 loop: CASSHGGPGAEQYF. The DNA of the CDR3 is TGCGCCAGCAGCCATGGAGGGCCAGGGGCCGAGCAGTACTTC.

In its sample, this clonotype was seen many times. The chain links TRBV25-1 to TRBJ2-4, with D unresolved. The germline V gene encodes CDR1 MGHDK and CDR2 SYGVNS. This CDR3 contains 15 residues. Trimming cost V 5 bases and J 0 bases, with 11 bases left between them. CDR3 protein: CASSRTDLAKNIQYF. CDR3 DNA sequence: TGTGCCAGCAGTCGGACGGATTTAGCCAAAAACATTCAGTACTTC.

V gene TRBV6-1 combines with J gene TRBJ1-1, with 9 bases aligning to TRBD1. This CDR3 region has 15 residues. V dropped 4 bases and J dropped 5; count of bases not matched to a gene: 8. Germline loops: CDR1 MNHNS, CDR2 SASEGT. DNA of the CDR3: TGTGCCAGCAGTGGAGGGACAGGGCGTAGGACTGAAGCTTTCTTT. It codes for CASSGGTGRRTEAFF.

This clonotype was detected many times. Since the CDR3 does not end with the conserved phenylalanine or tryptophan, this likely comes from a read error. This rearrangement joins TRBV14 to TRBJ1-2; tentative D call: TRBD1 (5 bases). The CDR3 is 17 amino acids. The ends were cut back, 0 bases at V and 6 bases at J, with 20 bases in the middle. CDR1 is SGHDN and CDR2 is FVKESK in the germline V gene. The CDR3 sequence is CASSQDYCLRTLNGYTL. The DNA for the CDR3 is TGTGCCAGCAGCCAAGACTATTGTTTGAGGACATTAAATGGCTACACCCTC.

The chain joins TRBV6-1 to TRBJ2-7; D ambiguous. Germline CDR1 is MNHNS and CDR2 is SASEGT. V lost 4 bases and J lost 7, with 17 bases in between. The CDR3 spans 14 residues. The CDR3 nucleotides are TGTGCCAGCAGTGGGGGTGGCGATTTCAGGGAGCAGTACTTC. Translation gives CASSGGGDFREQYF.

This clonotype was recorded many times. In DNA form, the CDR3 reads TGTGCCAGCCGAGGACAGGCTGTCCTCAATCAGCCCCAGCATTTT. Translating gives CASRGQAVLNQPQHF. V gene TRBV6-5 combines with J gene TRBJ1-5; 7 bases fit TRBD1. The CDR3 is made up of 15 amino acids. Unmatched junction bases numbered 10, after V lost 8 bases and J lost 3 bases. Germline CDR1 and CDR2: MNHEY and SVGAGI.

This clonotype showed up many times. This sequence joins TRBV11-2 and TRBJ2-2; D remains unclear. CDR3 length: 13 amino acids. CDR1 SGHAT and CDR2 FQNNGV come from the germline V gene. V shed 5 bases and J shed 4 bases, with 8 bases lying between them. CDR3 sequence: CASSPRFTGELFF. For the CDR3, the DNA is TGTGCCAGCAGCCCTCGGTTCACCGGGGAGCTGTTTTTT.

In its sample, this clonotype was seen many times. This chain uses TRBV20-1 with TRBJ2-2; D call uncertain. CDR3 length equals 14 residues. Between the trimmed V and J ends, which lost 3 bases and 6 bases, there was a span of 14 bases. The germline V gene has CDR1 DFQATT and CDR2 SNEGSKA (reference sequence). Here the CDR3 reads CSARGSGFSGELFF. As DNA, the CDR3 is TGCAGTGCTAGGGGCTCTGGGTTCTCCGGGGAGCTGTTTTTT.

This clonotype occurred many times. The chain links TRBV28 to TRBJ2-5, with 8 bases aligning to TRBD1. Germline values: CDR1 MDHEN, CDR2 SYDVKM. The CDR3 contains 13 residues. Losses at the gene ends were 4 bases for V and 6 bases for J; bases not matched to a gene: 4. The CDR3 DNA reads as TGTGCCAGCAGTTACGGACAGGGCCAGACCCAGTACTTC. This encodes CASSYGQGQTQYF.

The sample holds many counts of this clonotype. This chain connects TRBV28 to TRBJ1-5; tentative D call: TRBD1 (5 bases). Deletions cut 5 bases from V and 2 bases from J, with 16 bases between. CDR1 is MDHEN and CDR2 is SYDVKM in the germline V gene. The CDR3 has 16 residues. CDR3 bases: TGTGCCAGCAGTACCCCCATCCAGGGCGGCAATCAGCCCCAGCATTTT. It is translated as CASSTPIQGGNQPQHF.

This chain links TRBV12-3 or TRBV12-4 with TRBJ2-5, with D possibly called TRBD1 or TRBD2 (5 bases each). V dropped 3 bases and J dropped 7 bases, with 12 bases sitting between them. This CDR3 region has 13 residues. The CDR3 nucleotides read TGTGCCAGCAGTTTTGACAATGGGGGGACCCAGTACTTC. Encoded protein: CASSFDNGGTQYF.

In its sample, this clonotype was seen many times. The genes are TRBV6-2 or TRBV6-3 and TRBJ2-4, with D unclear. Germline loops: CDR1 MNHEY, CDR2 SVGEGT. V gave up 4 bases and J gave up 0 bases, with 13 bases separating them. The CDR3 has 16 residues. The CDR3, as DNA: TGTGCCAGCAGTTCGCCCTCCAACTTAGCCAAAAACATTCAGTACTTC. Translating it yields CASSSPSNLAKNIQYF.

The V and J genes are TRBV6-1 and TRBJ1-1, with D perhaps TRBD1 (6 bases). The CDR3 sequence is 15 residues long. Germline CDR1 and CDR2: MNHNS and SASEGT. With 2 bases removed from V and 4 bases from J, the gap between germline ends came to 14 bases. CDR3 sequence: CASSEPGGVSTEAFF. The CDR3 DNA follows: TGTGCCAGCAGTGAACCTGGGGGCGTTAGCACTGAAGCTTTCTTT.

The CDR3 DNA follows: TGTGCCAGCAGCTTAGCCATCAGTGAGTTGGAGACCCAGTACTTC. This translates into CASSLAISELETQYF. The chain has TRBV7-2 and TRBJ2-5; D is unresolved. The CDR3 extends over 15 amino acids. V was pared by 0 bases and J by 5 bases, with 13 bases between. Germline CDR1 and CDR2: SGHTA and FQGNSA. The entire variable domain, with the rest obtained from reference TRBV7-2 and TRBJ2-5, is as follows: GAGVSQSPSNKVTEKGKDVELRCDPISGHTALYWYRQSLGQGLEFLIYFQGNSAPDKSGLPSDRFSAERTGGSVSTLTIQRTQQEDSAVYLCASSLAISELETQYFGPGTRLLVL.